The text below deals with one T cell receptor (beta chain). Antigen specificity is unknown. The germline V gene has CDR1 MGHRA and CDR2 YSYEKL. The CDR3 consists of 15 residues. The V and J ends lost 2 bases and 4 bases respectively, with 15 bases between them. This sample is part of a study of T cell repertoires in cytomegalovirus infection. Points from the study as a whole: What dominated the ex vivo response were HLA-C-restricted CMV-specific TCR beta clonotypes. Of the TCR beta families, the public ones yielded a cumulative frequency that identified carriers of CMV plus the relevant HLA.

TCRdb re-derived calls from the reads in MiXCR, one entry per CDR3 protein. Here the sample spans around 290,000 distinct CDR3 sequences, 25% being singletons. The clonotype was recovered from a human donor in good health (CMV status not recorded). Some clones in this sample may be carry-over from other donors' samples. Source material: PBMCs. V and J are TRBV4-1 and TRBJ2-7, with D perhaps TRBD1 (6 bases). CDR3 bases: TGCGCCAGCAGCCAAAGTGAGACAGGAAATTACGAGCAGTACTTC. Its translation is CASSQSETGNYEQYF.